The present T cell receptor beta chain was sequenced within a study of blood T cell repertoires in COVID-19. The overall study: Specimens from acute and convalescent COVID-19 originated in the United States, Italy and Spain. The cDNA or gDNA used as material had been derived from T cells, B-cell-depleted T cells, or PBMCs.

The ends were cut back, 6 bases at V and 3 bases at J, with 13 bases in the middle. Germline V gene lookup returns CDR1 MDHEN and CDR2 SYDVKM. The CDR3 runs 14 residues. Original processing methods: Amplification with reference gene primers provided the estimates of nucleated cell counts. Assay: immunoSEQ multiplex PCR; the TCRdb copy retains only in-frame clones and omits some. V and J calls and clone size come straight from that table; D and trimming were deduced from the DNA. The sample shows just over 250,000 clones, more than 70% of them seen only once. This receptor was identified in a woman in her 50s with acute or convalescent COVID-19. The sample consisted of peripheral blood. The chain links TRBV28 to TRBJ2-3, with D perhaps TRBD2 (6 bases). Here the CDR3 DNA reads TGTGCCAGCAGAACGGGAGAGGGAACAGATACGCAGTATTTT. It specifies CASRTGEGTDTQYF. Complete variable domain (other parts from reference TRBV28 and TRBJ2-3): DVKVTQSSRYLVKRTGEKVFLECVQDMDHENMFWYRQDPGLGLRLIYFSYDVKMKEKGDIPEGYSVSREKKERFSLILESASTNQTSMYLCASRTGEGTDTQYFGPGTRLTVL.